The clone carrying this TCR beta chain occurred a few times. What it recognizes is unknown. The data originate from a study of cytomegalovirus exposure and HLA in healthy donors. Study results and caveats: It was only CMV serostatus that was available as immune exposure information. With DRB1 most and HLA-C fewest, TCR association rates differed between HLA loci in a later analysis. The productive fraction for most TCR beta V segments was about 87% or about 30% in an earlier analysis.

In germline, CDR1 is SGHTA, CDR2 FQGTGA. The J segment lost 0 bases and the V segment lost 4 bases, leaving 8 bases of the junction unmatched. The CDR3 covers 16 residues. Both 60 Vbeta primers and 13 Jbeta primers went into the PCR. Sequencing was performed with immunoSEQ multiplex PCR; in TCRdb, only in-frame clones are kept and a portion is missing. The sample lists some 120,000 clones, 70% occurring once. Sequenced material: PBMCs. The clonotype was recovered from a man aged 25-45 years in good health and CMV-seropositive. The chain joins TRBV7-3 to TRBJ1-1; 7 bases align to TRBD1. Here the CDR3 reads CASSSPPDRVNTEAFF. The CDR3, as DNA: TGTGCCAGCAGCTCCCCTCCCGACAGGGTGAACACTGAAGCTTTCTTT.